This T cell receptor (beta chain) was identified during a study of blood T cell repertoires in COVID-19. Study at large: Specimens from acute and convalescent COVID-19 originated in the United States, Italy and Spain.

Here immunoSEQ multiplex PCR was the method, and the copy in TCRdb shows in-frame clones only, minus some. The sample lists some 69,000 clones; 75% to 80% were seen once. The germline CDR1 and CDR2 sequences are LNHNV and YYDKDF (reference sequence). There are 17 residues in the CDR3. The V gene end was trimmed by 0 bases and the J gene end by 0 bases; junction bases not matched to a gene: 4. This TCR came from a human donor in a cohort sampled during active COVID-19. The source material was peripheral blood. This chain links TRBV15 with TRBJ1-2; 10 positions agree with TRBD1. CDR3 sequence: CATSRDYGTGANYGYTF. The DNA for the CDR3 is TGTGCCACCAGCAGAGATTATGGGACAGGGGCTAACTATGGCTACACCTTC.